What follows are 12 T cell receptor beta chains derived from one specimen sequenced in a study of tumor and adjacent non-tumor tissue in lung cancer. Three rounds of nested PCR, following a modified ARM-PCR protocol, produced the TCRbeta library. TCRdb reprocessed the multiplex PCR reads via MiXCR and lists one record per CDR3 protein. The table lists fewer than 120,000 distinct CDR3 sequences, over 75% of them singletons. This sample's RNA came from whole unsorted tissue. Sample: lung tumor tissue. These receptor sequences come from a man in his 70s with non-small cell lung cancer.

V is TRBV4-2 and J is TRBJ2-7; tentatively, D is TRBD2 (6 bases). V was trimmed by 10 bases and J by 4 bases, leaving 26 bases between them. The CDR3 consists of 16 residues. CDR1 LGHNA and CDR2 YNFKEQ come from the germline V gene. The CDR3 DNA reads TGTGCCAACACCCCAGCTTTAGGCAGGGACTCTTACGAGCAGTACTTC. This translates into CANTPALGRDSYEQYF.

As for this clonotype: The junction differs from germline at one of its ends, possibly a read error. V and J are TRBV10-3 and TRBJ2-3; possible D gene TRBD2, 5 bases. Germline loops: CDR1 ENHRY, CDR2 SYGVKD. CDR3 length: 12 residues. CDR3: CPISGTEDTEYF. CDR3 in DNA: TGTCCCATCAGTGGAACGGAGGATACGGAGTATTTT.

In regard to this clonotype: The junction does not match germline at one end; this may be a read error. The chain links TRBV12-3 or TRBV12-4 to TRBJ2-5; 9 nucleotides align to TRBD2. The CDR3 is 15 residues long. The CDR3 bases are TGTGTCAGCAGCGGGCTAGCGGGACTGATGGAGACCCAGTGCTTT. Amino acid sequence: CVSSGLAGLMETQCF.

The chain has TRBV4-2 and TRBJ2-5, with a tentative D call TRBD2 (5 bases). V was shortened by 4 bases and J by 3 bases, with 21 bases between the two germline ends. CDR1 LGHNA and CDR2 YNFKEQ come from the germline V gene. CDR3 length: 17 residues. The CDR3 sequence is CASSPMPGGEFEETQYF. CDR3 DNA sequence: TGTGCCAGCAGCCCAATGCCCGGAGGAGAATTTGAAGAGACCCAGTACTTC.

Notes on this clonotype: This could be a read error, since a much larger clone is one nucleotide away. The chain combines TRBV11-2 with TRBJ2-1; the D gene is possibly TRBD2 (6 bases). CDR1 SGHAT and CDR2 FQNNGV come from the germline V gene. V lost 5 bases to trimming and J lost 8 bases, with 19 bases between them. The CDR3 contains 15 residues. The CDR3 DNA is TGTGCCAGCAGCCCGCGCCGGGGGATGAGGGATGAGCAGTTCTTC. Protein: CASSPRRGMRDEQFF.

Worth noting for this clonotype: Likely a read error: the CDR3 ends without its conserved phenylalanine or tryptophan. Because the CDR3's place on the DNA is in doubt, the DNA is left out and the CDR3 is given as listed by TCRdb. The chain joins TRBV11-2 to TRBJ1-1; the DNA was not used to check the table's D call, TRBD1. Germline loops: CDR1 SGHAT, CDR2 FQNNGV. With termini counted, the CDR3 has 13 amino acids. CDR3 loop: CASNLGTSDKPFL.

Here the CDR3 reads CASSLGRAQNEQYF. In nucleotides, the CDR3 is TGTGCCAGCAGCCTGGGCAGGGCCCAAAACGAGCAGTACTTC. The V gene is TRBV5-4, the J gene TRBJ2-7; a weak D match, TRBD1 (5 bases). The V end was cut by 4 bases, the J end by 5 bases, with 16 bases between. The CDR3 spans 14 residues. The germline V gene encodes CDR1 SGHNT and CDR2 YYREEE (reference sequence). The entire variable domain, with the rest obtained from reference TRBV5-4 and TRBJ2-7, is as follows: ETGVTQSPTHLIKTRGQQVTLRCSSQSGHNTVSWYQQALGQGPQFIFQYYREEENGRGNFPPRFSGLQFPNYSSELNVNALELDDSALYLCASSLGRAQNEQYFGPGTRLTVT.

About this clonotype: Mismatch with germline at one junction end may stem from a read error. The rearrangement joins TRBV10-1 to TRBJ1-1; no reliable D call. Germline CDR1 reads WNHNN; CDR2 reads SYGVQD (reference sequence). The CDR3 has 14 amino acids. In DNA form, the CDR3 reads TGCGCCAGATGTGAGTCGGGAATGAACATTGAAGCTTTCTTT. This encodes CARCESGMNIEAFF.

This clonotype came up once. A single base separates this from a much larger clone, so it may be a read error. The V call is TRBV20-1, the J call TRBJ2-1; D might be TRBD2 (7 bases). This CDR3 region has 14 residues. Germline V gives CDR1 DFQATT, CDR2 SNEGSKA (reference sequence). CDR3 coding DNA: TGCAGTACTAGAGCGGGACAATCCTTCAATGAGCAGTTCTTC. This sequence encodes CSTRAGQSFNEQFF.

This clonotype has only one observation. At one of its ends the junction is not consistent with the germline gene, which may arise from a read error. The V and J genes are TRBV6-2 or TRBV6-3 and TRBJ1-1, with D perhaps matching TRBD1 (6 bases). CDR3 length equals 15 residues. The V gene's germline CDR1 is MNHEY and CDR2 SVGEGT. CDR3 loop: CASRSFMGQRREVFF. The CDR3, as DNA: TGTGCCAGCCGATCTTTTATGGGACAAAGAAGAGAAGTTTTCTTT.

A single count supports this clonotype. An end of the junction differs from the germline gene, which may be a read error. The chain couples TRBV28 to TRBJ1-5; D unresolved. Germline CDR1 is MDHEN and CDR2 is SYDVKM. This CDR3 contains 13 residues. The chain's CDR3 is CASILHQTRPKHF. The CDR3 bases are TGTGCCAGCATTCTACATCAAACCAGGCCCAAGCATTTT. The whole variable domain, filled in from reference TRBV28 and TRBJ1-5, reads DVKVTQSSRYLVKRTGEKVFLECVQDMDHENMFWYRQDPGLGLRLIYFSYDVKMKEKGDIPEGYSVSREKKERFSLILESASTNQTSMYLCASILHQTRPKHFGDGTRLSIL.

Worth noting for this clonotype: Mismatch with germline at one junction end may stem from a read error. This chain links TRBV29-1 with TRBJ2-4; D not certain. The CDR3 has 14 amino acids. Germline CDR1 is SQVTM and CDR2 is ANQGSEA. CDR3 sequence reads: CSLDKRLAKNIQYF. The CDR3 DNA follows: TGCAGCCTTGATAAGAGGCTAGCCAAAAACATTCAGTACTTC.